This T cell receptor (beta chain) is from a study of blood T cell repertoires in COVID-19. Study-wide background: Samples taken during acute and convalescent COVID-19 were collected in the United States, Italy and Spain.

Germline CDR1 reads GTSNPN; CDR2 reads SVGIG (reference sequence). V lost 0 bases to trimming and J lost 4 bases, with 8 bases between them. This CDR3 comprises 13 residues. Using immunoSEQ multiplex PCR, the repertoire was profiled, and TCRdb retains in-frame clones only, with some absent. Here the sample spans some 74,000 clones, roughly 87% being singletons. Sequences were obtained from peripheral blood. J is TRBJ2-3 and V is TRBV30; maybe TRBD2 (6 bases). This receptor was taken from a man in his fifties or sixties with acute or convalescent COVID-19. CDR3 residues: CAWSVRRADTQYF. Written as DNA, the CDR3 is TGTGCCTGGAGTGTAAGGAGGGCAGATACGCAGTATTTT.